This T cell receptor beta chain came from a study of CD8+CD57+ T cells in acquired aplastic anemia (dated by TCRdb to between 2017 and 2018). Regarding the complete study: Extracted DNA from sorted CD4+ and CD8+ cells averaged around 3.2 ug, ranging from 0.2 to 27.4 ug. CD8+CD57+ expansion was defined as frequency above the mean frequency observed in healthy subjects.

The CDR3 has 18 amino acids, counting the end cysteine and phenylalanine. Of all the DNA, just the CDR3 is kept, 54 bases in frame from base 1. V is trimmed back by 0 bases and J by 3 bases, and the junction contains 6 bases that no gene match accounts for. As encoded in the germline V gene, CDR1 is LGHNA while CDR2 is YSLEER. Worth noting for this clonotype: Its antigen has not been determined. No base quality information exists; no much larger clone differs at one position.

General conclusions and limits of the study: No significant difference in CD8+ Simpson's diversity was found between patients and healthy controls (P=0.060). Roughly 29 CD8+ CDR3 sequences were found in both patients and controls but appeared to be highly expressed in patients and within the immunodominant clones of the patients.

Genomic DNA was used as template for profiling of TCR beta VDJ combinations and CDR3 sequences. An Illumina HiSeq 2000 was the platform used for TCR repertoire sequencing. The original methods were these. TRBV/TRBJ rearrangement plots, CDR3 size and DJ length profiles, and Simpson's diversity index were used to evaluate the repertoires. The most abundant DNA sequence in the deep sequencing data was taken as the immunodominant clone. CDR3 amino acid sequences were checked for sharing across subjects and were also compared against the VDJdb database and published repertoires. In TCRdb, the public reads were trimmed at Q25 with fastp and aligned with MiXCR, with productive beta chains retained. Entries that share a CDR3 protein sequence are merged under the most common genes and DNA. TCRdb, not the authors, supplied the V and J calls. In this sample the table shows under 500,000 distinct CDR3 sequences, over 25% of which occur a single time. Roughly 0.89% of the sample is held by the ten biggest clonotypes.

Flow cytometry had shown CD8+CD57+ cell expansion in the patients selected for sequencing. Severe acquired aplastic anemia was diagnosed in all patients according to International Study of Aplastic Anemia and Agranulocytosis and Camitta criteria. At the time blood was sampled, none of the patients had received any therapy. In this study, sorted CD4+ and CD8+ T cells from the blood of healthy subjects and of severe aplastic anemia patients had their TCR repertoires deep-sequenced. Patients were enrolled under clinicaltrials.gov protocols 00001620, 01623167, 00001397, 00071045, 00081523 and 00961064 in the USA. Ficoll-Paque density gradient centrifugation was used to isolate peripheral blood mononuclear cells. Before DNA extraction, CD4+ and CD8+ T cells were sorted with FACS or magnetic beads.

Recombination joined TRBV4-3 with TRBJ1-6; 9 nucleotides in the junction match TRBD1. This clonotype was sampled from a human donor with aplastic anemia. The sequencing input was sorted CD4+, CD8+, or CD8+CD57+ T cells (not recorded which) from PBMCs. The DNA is TGCGCCAGCAGCCAAGAAGGAACAGGGGGCCGCTATAATTCACCCCTCCACTTT. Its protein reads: CASSQEGTGGRYNSPLHF.